The next 8 T cell receptor beta chains were all read from a single sample in a study of T cell responses to AZD1222 COVID-19 vaccine. The table came from immunoSEQ multiplex PCR; TCRdb's copy has only in-frame clones and leaves some out. Of more than 150,000 clones listed, 70% to 90% are singletons. The specimen comprised peripheral blood, sampled on day 0 of AZD1222 vaccination. All receptors come from an adult in good health.

The J gene is TRBJ2-2, the V gene TRBV11-3, with no clear D. Germline V gene data show CDR1 as SGHNT and CDR2 as YENEEA. Deletions cut 7 bases from V and 5 bases from J, with 14 bases between. The CDR3 totals 14 residues. CDR3 protein: CASTRFQETGELFF. For the CDR3, the DNA is TGTGCCAGCACCCGCTTTCAGGAAACCGGGGAGCTGTTTTTT. Full variable domain (remainder filled in from reference TRBV11-3 and TRBJ2-2): EAGVVQSPRYKIIEKKQPVAFWCNPISGHNTLYWYLQNLGQGPELLIRYENEEAVDDSQLPKDRFSAERLKGVDSTLKIQPAELGDSAVYLCASTRFQETGELFFGEGSRLTVL.

V gene TRBV9 combines with J gene TRBJ1-3, with unresolved D. The V gene lost 1 base and the J gene lost 8 bases, with 13 bases spanning the gap. In germline, CDR1 is SGDLS, CDR2 YYNGEE. The CDR3 is made up of 14 amino acids. For the CDR3, the DNA is TGTGCCAGCAGCGTACAGCTTTACGGCGACACCATATATTTT. Amino acid sequence: CASSVQLYGDTIYF.

V gene TRBV2 combines with J gene TRBJ2-2, with a weak D call TRBD1 (5 bases). V gave up 2 bases and J gave up 4 bases, with 5 bases separating them. The germline V gene has CDR1 SNHLY and CDR2 FYNNEI. The length of the CDR3 is 13 residues. CDR3: CASSEQGTGELFF. Here the CDR3 DNA reads TGTGCCAGCAGTGAACAGGGCACCGGGGAGCTGTTTTTT. Combining the CDR3 with reference TRBV2 and TRBJ2-2 gives the whole variable domain EPEVTQTPSHQVTQMGQEVILRCVPISNHLYFYWYRQILGQKVEFLVSFYNNEISEKSEIFDDQFSVERPDGSNFTLKIRSTKLEDSAMYFCASSEQGTGELFFGEGSRLTVL.

The CDR3 region has the DNA TGTGCCAGCAGCCAAGGTGGCTACCCGGCAGATACGCAGTATTTT. It is translated as CASSQGGYPADTQYF. The rearrangement links TRBV4-2 to TRBJ2-3; D is unresolved. The CDR3 covers 15 residues. V was cut by 1 base and J by 4 bases, with 12 bases left in between. Germline V gives CDR1 LGHNA, CDR2 YNFKEQ.

This chain links TRBV7-9 with TRBJ1-1, with D possibly TRBD1 on 6 matching bases. Germline CDR1 is SEHNR and CDR2 is FQNEAQ (reference sequence). The CDR3 length is 15 residues. V was cut by 5 bases and J by 4 bases, with 17 bases left in between. The CDR3 region has the DNA TGTGCCAGCAGCCCAGATTACAGGGTAGGCACTGAAGCTTTCTTT. Residues: CASSPDYRVGTEAFF.

V is TRBV12-3 or TRBV12-4 and J is TRBJ2-3; D is uncertain. The CDR3 extends over 11 amino acids. Trimming left V 5 bases short and J 3 bases short, with 3 bases between. The CDR3 sequence: CASSQTDTQYF. The CDR3 nucleotides read TGTGCCAGCAGTCAAACAGATACGCAGTATTTT.

The J gene is TRBJ1-2, the V gene TRBV24-1; D not certain. Germline CDR1 reads KGHDR; CDR2 reads SFDVKD. The CDR3 covers 16 residues. V was trimmed by 4 bases and J by 7 bases, leaving 21 bases between them. This CDR3 reads CATSDRDGPMSLGYTF. Written as DNA, the CDR3 is TGTGCCACCAGTGACCGCGATGGCCCCATGAGTCTTGGCTACACCTTC.

V is TRBV24-1 and J is TRBJ1-5; 11 bases are a match to TRBD1. The CDR3 spans 18 residues. J was trimmed by 0 bases and V by 4 bases; bases with no gene match: 7. Germline V gene lookup returns CDR1 KGHDR and CDR2 SFDVKD. CDR3 residues: CATSDPGQGAYSNQPQHF. In nucleotides, the CDR3 is TGTGCCACCAGTGACCCCGGACAGGGGGCCTATAGCAATCAGCCCCAGCATTTT.